These 6 T cell receptor beta chains were all obtained from the same sample, sequenced in a study of chemoradiotherapy in HPV16-positive cancers. The table came from immunoSEQ multiplex PCR; TCRdb's copy has only in-frame clones and leaves some out. The data contain 15,000 to 20,000 clones, 75% to 80% of them seen just once; the ten biggest clones take up approximately 11%. Sample acquisition took place from a patient who underwent chemoradiotherapy. The receptors shown here come from a human donor with HPV-associated anogenital cancer.

This chain links TRBV28 with TRBJ1-4; 12 bases match TRBD1. This CDR3 spans 17 amino acids. The germline gives CDR1 MDHEN, CDR2 SYDVKM. V dropped 6 bases and J dropped 9; count of bases not matched to a gene: 14. CDR3 region: CASSILGQGAETKKLFF. The CDR3 DNA follows: TGTGCCAGCAGCATATTGGGACAGGGGGCGGAAACTAAAAAACTGTTTTTT. Using reference TRBV28 and TRBJ1-4 for the parts outside the CDR3, the full variable domain is DVKVTQSSRYLVKRTGEKVFLECVQDMDHENMFWYRQDPGLGLRLIYFSYDVKMKEKGDIPEGYSVSREKKERFSLILESASTNQTSMYLCASSILGQGAETKKLFFGSGTQLSVL.

The rearrangement uses TRBV11-1 and TRBJ1-2; 9 nucleotides match TRBD1. V was pared by 6 bases and J by 0 bases, with 11 bases of the junction left unmatched. The CDR3 has 17 amino acids. CDR1 SGHAT and CDR2 FQDESV come from the germline V gene (reference sequence). DNA for the CDR3: TGTGCCAGCAGGCTGGGACAGGGCCTCCATTCTAACTATGGCTACACCTTC. Translating it yields CASRLGQGLHSNYGYTF.

The CDR3 nucleotides are TGTGCCAGCAGCCAGCGAACAGGGGGCATGGGCCAAGAGACCCAGTACTTC. Protein product: CASSQRTGGMGQETQYF. The genes are TRBV11-3 and TRBJ2-5; 9 positions match TRBD1. V trimming: 5 bases; J trimming: 1 base; junction bases outside the gene matches: 11. The length of the CDR3 is 17 residues. Looked up from germline, CDR1 is SGHNT and CDR2 is YENEEA.

The V gene is TRBV5-6, the J gene TRBJ2-3; unclear D gene. Germline V gene data show CDR1 as SGHDT and CDR2 as YYEEEE. The CDR3 spans 15 residues. V was cut by 5 bases and J by 0 bases, with 13 bases left in between. CDR3 region: CASRLPGDSTDTQYF. In nucleotides, the CDR3 is TGTGCCAGCAGGCTTCCTGGGGATAGCACAGATACGCAGTATTTT.

DNA of the CDR3: TGCGCCAGCAGCTTAAGTGGGCAGCGGGGGGTGTCCTACGAGCAGTACTTC. It yields the protein CASSLSGQRGVSYEQYF. The chain combines TRBV5-1 with TRBJ2-7; 9 bases line up with TRBD2. Trimming took 2 bases from V and 1 from J; bases not matched to a gene: 10. Looked up from germline, CDR1 is SGHRS and CDR2 is YFSETQ. This CDR3 has 17 amino acids.

The chain has TRBV14 and TRBJ2-7; no firm D call. Between the trimmed V and J ends, which lost 0 bases and 9 bases, there was a span of 9 bases. The CDR3 spans 12 residues. CDR1 and CDR2 from the germline V gene are SGHDN and FVKESK. The CDR3 sequence: CASSQDLAWQYF. CDR3 bases: TGTGCCAGCAGCCAAGATTTAGCATGGCAGTACTTC.